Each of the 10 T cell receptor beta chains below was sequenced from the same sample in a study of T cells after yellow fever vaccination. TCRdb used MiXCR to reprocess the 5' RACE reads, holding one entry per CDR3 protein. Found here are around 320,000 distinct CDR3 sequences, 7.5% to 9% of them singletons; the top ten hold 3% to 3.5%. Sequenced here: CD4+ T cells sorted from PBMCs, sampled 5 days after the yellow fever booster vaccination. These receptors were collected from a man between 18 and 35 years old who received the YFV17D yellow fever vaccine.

The CDR3 loop reads CSGTSGSTDTQYF. The CDR3 nucleotides are TGCAGCGGGACTAGCGGAAGCACAGATACGCAGTATTTT. The gene calls are TRBV29-1 and TRBJ2-3; 10 nucleotides match TRBD2. The ends lost 7 bases at V and 0 bases at J; junction bases unmatched: 1. This CDR3 comprises 13 residues. Per the germline V gene, CDR1 is SQVTM and CDR2 is ANQGSEA.

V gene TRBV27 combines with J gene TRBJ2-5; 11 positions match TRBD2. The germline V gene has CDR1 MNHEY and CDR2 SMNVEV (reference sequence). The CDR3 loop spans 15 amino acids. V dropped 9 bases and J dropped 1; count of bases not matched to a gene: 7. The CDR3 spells CASAGTSGRQETQYF. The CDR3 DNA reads TGTGCCAGTGCCGGGACTAGCGGACGCCAAGAGACCCAGTACTTC.

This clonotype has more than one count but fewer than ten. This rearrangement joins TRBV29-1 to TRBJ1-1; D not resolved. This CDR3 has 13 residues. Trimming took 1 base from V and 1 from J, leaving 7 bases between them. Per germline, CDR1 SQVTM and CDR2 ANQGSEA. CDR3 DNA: TGCAGCGTTGAAGTTGGGTCGAACACTGAAGCTTTCTTT. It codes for CSVEVGSNTEAFF.

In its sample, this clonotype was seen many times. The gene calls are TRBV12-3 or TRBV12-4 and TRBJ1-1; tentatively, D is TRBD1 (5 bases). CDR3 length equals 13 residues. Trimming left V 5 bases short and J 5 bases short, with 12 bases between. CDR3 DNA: TGTGCCAGCAGTGGGACGGGGAGGACTGAAGCTTTCTTT. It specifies CASSGTGRTEAFF.

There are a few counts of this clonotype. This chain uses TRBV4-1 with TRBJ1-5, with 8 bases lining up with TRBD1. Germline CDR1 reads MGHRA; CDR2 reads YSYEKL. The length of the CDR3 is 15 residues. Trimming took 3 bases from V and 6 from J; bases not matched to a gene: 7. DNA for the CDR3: TGCGCCAGCAGCCAGACAGGGGTCGAGGGTCAGCCCCAGCATTTT. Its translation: CASSQTGVEGQPQHF.

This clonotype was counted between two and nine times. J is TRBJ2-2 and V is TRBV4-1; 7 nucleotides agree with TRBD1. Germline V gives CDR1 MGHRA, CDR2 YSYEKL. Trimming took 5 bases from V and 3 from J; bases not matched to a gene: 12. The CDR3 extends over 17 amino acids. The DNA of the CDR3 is TGCGCCAGCAGCGTGCGTGAGGGGGCGATGGACACCGGGGAGCTGTTTTTT. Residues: CASSVREGAMDTGELFF.

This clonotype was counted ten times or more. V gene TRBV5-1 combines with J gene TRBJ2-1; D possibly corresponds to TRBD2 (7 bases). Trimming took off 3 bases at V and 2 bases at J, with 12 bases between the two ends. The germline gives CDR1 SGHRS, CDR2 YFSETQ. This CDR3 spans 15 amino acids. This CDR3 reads CASSWGAGAYNEQFF. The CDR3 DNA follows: TGCGCCAGCAGCTGGGGGGCGGGGGCCTACAATGAGCAGTTCTTC.

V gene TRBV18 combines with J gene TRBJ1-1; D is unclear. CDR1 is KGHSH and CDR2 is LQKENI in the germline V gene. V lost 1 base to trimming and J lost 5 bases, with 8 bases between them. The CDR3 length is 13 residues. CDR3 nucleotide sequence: TGTGCCAGCTCACCACAGGAGGAGACTGAAGCTTTCTTT. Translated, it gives CASSPQEETEAFF.

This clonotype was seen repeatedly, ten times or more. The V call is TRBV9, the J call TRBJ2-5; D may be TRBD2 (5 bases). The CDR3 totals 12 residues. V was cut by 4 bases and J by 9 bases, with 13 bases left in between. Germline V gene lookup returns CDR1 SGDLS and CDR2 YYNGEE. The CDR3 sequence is CASSQRDEAQYF. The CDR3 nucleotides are TGTGCCAGCAGCCAACGGGATGAGGCCCAGTACTTC.

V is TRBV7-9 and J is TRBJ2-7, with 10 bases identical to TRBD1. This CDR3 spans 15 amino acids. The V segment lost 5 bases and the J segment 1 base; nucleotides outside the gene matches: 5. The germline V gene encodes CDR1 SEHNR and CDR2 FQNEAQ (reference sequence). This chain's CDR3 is CASSAPGQGSYEQYV. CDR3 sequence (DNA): TGTGCCAGCAGCGCCCCGGGACAGGGGTCCTACGAGCAGTACGTC.